The 14 T cell receptor beta chains given below trace back to one sample, sequenced in a study of blood T cell repertoires in COVID-19. Produced via immunoSEQ multiplex PCR; TCRdb's table is partial and in-frame only. The sample records about 95,000 clones, about 84% being singletons. Material for sequencing was peripheral blood. The receptors derive from a human donor in a cohort sampled during active COVID-19.

The V and J genes are TRBV2 and TRBJ1-5, with 8 bases lining up with TRBD1. Germline assignment: CDR1 SNHLY and CDR2 FYNNEI. The length of the CDR3 is 17 residues. V dropped 4 bases and J dropped 3; count of bases not matched to a gene: 11. The chain's CDR3 is CASSVAVRGLSNQPQHF. In nucleotides, the CDR3 is TGTGCCAGCAGTGTGGCGGTCAGGGGGCTGTCCAATCAGCCCCAGCATTTT.

The rearrangement uses TRBV27 and TRBJ1-2; perhaps TRBD1 as D (6 bases). Germline V gene sequence: CDR1 MNHEY, CDR2 SMNVEV (reference sequence). Trimming shortened V by 6 bases and J by 5 bases, and 16 bases separated the two germline ends. This CDR3 has 14 residues. The DNA of the CDR3 is TGTGCCAGCAGCCAGGGGCCAGGGTTGTATGGCTACACCTTC. This gives the protein CASSQGPGLYGYTF.

This chain links TRBV9 with TRBJ1-2, with 11 bases aligning to TRBD1. With V trimmed by 4 bases and J by 2 bases, 4 bases remained unmatched. The V gene's germline CDR1 is SGDLS and CDR2 YYNGEE. This CDR3 comprises 15 residues. CDR3 protein: CASSLGQGVNYGYTF. The DNA for the CDR3 is TGTGCCAGCAGCCTGGGACAGGGGGTAAACTATGGCTACACCTTC.

The chain couples TRBV11-2 to TRBJ1-6, with TRBD1 identical over 10 bases. This CDR3 is built from 19 residues. V was pared by 0 bases and J by 9 bases, with 14 bases of the junction left unmatched. Germline V gene lookup returns CDR1 SGHAT and CDR2 FQNNGV. The CDR3 is CASSLDKWDRGVMSSPLHF. DNA for the CDR3: TGTGCCAGCAGCTTAGATAAATGGGACAGGGGTGTGATGAGTTCACCCCTCCACTTT.

The chain employs TRBV24-1 and TRBJ2-7; perhaps TRBD2 as D (6 bases). The CDR3 has 11 amino acids. V was trimmed by 6 bases and J by 6 bases, leaving 8 bases between them. The germline V gene encodes CDR1 KGHDR and CDR2 SFDVKD. The CDR3 DNA reads as TGTGCCACCAGTTCGGAGGGCGAGCAGTACTTC. It encodes CATSSEGEQYF.

The chain employs TRBV20-1 and TRBJ1-2; TRBD1 might be the D (6 bases). Trimming took 3 bases from V and 0 from J, leaving 14 bases between them. The CDR3 consists of 15 residues. The germline gives CDR1 DFQATT, CDR2 SNEGSKA (reference sequence). The CDR3 here is CSASPQGRANYGYTF. Written as DNA, the CDR3 is TGCAGTGCTAGTCCACAGGGTAGAGCTAACTATGGCTACACCTTC.

The chain links TRBV5-1 to TRBJ2-2; possibly TRBD1 for D (5 bases). V was trimmed by 3 bases and J by 3 bases, leaving 15 bases between them. Looked up from germline, CDR1 is SGHRS and CDR2 is YFSETQ. This CDR3 is built from 16 residues. The CDR3 loop reads CASSWAGSGHTGELFF. The DNA for the CDR3 is TGCGCCAGCAGCTGGGCAGGGTCAGGGCACACCGGGGAGCTGTTTTTT.

The rearrangement links TRBV7-2 to TRBJ1-3; the D gene is possibly TRBD1 (6 bases). V lost 5 bases to trimming and J lost 3 bases, with 14 bases between them. The V gene's germline CDR1 is SGHTA and CDR2 FQGNSA. The CDR3 has 15 residues. DNA for the CDR3: TGTGCCAGCAGCCTTTGGACAGAACTTGGAAACACCATATATTTT. Its protein is CASSLWTELGNTIYF.

J is TRBJ1-1 and V is TRBV10-3; D is undetermined. The germline V gene encodes CDR1 ENHRY and CDR2 SYGVKD. There are 13 residues in the CDR3. V was cut by 8 bases and J by 3 bases, with 13 bases left in between. As DNA, the CDR3 is TGTGCCATCGGCCGGGATTATGACACTGAAGCTTTCTTT. Residues: CAIGRDYDTEAFF.

This rearrangement joins TRBV28 to TRBJ2-3; 7 nucleotides agree with TRBD2. CDR1 is MDHEN and CDR2 is SYDVKM in the germline V gene. CDR3 size: 15 residues. Unmatched junction bases numbered 8, after V lost 4 bases and J lost 4 bases. The CDR3 nucleotides are TGTGCCAGCAGTTCCACGGGTCGGGGGGCAGATACGCAGTATTTT. Protein product: CASSSTGRGADTQYF.

In this sample, this clone turned up once. This chain connects TRBV11-2 to TRBJ2-7, with D tentatively TRBD1 (5 bases). Trimming stripped 2 bases from V and 6 bases from J, with 14 bases between. This CDR3 is built from 14 residues. Germline CDR1 and CDR2: SGHAT and FQNNGV. The CDR3 region is CASSLRSSGAEQYF. The DNA of the CDR3 is TGTGCCAGCAGCTTACGGTCATCTGGGGCCGAGCAGTACTTC.

The chain combines TRBV7-2 with TRBJ1-2, with 12 bases lining up with TRBD1. The CDR3 length is 16 residues. Germline V gives CDR1 SGHTA, CDR2 FQGNSA. Trimming at V came to 4 bases and at J to 7 bases, leaving 10 bases not matched to a gene. CDR3 DNA: TGTGCCAGCAGCTCCAGCGGGGACAGGGGGCGAGGTGGCTACACCTTC. This encodes CASSSSGDRGRGGYTF.

This clone occurred a few times. This rearrangement joins TRBV25-1 to TRBJ2-1; D is ambiguous. The CDR3 runs 11 residues. From germline, CDR1 is MGHDK and CDR2 SYGVNS. The ends were cut back, 6 bases at V and 8 bases at J, with 8 bases in the middle. This CDR3 is CASSPFHEQFF. As DNA, the CDR3 is TGTGCCAGCAGCCCTTTCCATGAGCAGTTCTTC.

A remark on this clone: Other DNA sequences in this sample translate to the same CDR3. The chain joins TRBV5-1 to TRBJ2-7, with 9 nucleotides matching TRBD1. V gave up 0 bases and J gave up 1 base; unmatched junction bases: 2. The CDR3 has 15 residues. Per the germline V gene, CDR1 is SGHRS and CDR2 is YFSETQ. The CDR3 DNA reads as TGCGCCAGCAGCTTGGGAGGGACAGGGTCCTACGAGCAGTACTTC. Residues: CASSLGGTGSYEQYF.